The rows below give T cell receptor beta chains drawn from one sample of a study of T cells in Graves' hyperthyroidism and ophthalmopathy. MiXCR was run by TCRdb on the multiplex PCR reads, yielding one entry per CDR3 protein. The sample consists of 400,000 to 600,000 distinct CDR3 sequences, 15% to 20% of them appearing once. The specimen was blood. All receptors come from a woman in her 30s with Graves' ophthalmopathy. The CDR3 runs from the conserved cysteine through the conserved F or W. The order of the fields is D gene, clone size, J gene, V gene, CDR3 DNA, CDR3 protein. A D gene is named only where the DNA matches it firmly. The listing skips clone size in some rows; elsewhere it reads once, few, many or a size class.

>TRBD1|.|TRBJ1-2|TRBV4-3
TGCGCCAGCAGCCAGGCCGGGACAGGGGCAGTCTATGGCTACACCTTC
CASSQAGTGAVYGYTF
>.|.|TRBJ2-1|TRBV20-1
TGCAGTGCTAGAGGGTACTTTCCTAATGAGCAGTTCTTC
CSARGYFPNEQFF
>.|.|TRBJ2-6|TRBV28
TGTGCCACCCAAACAACATCAGGGTATTCGTTCAGACTTTTC
CATQTTSGYSFRLF
>.|many|TRBJ2-1|TRBV3-1
TGTGCCAGCAGCCAAGTTTGGAGCGATGAGCAGTTCTTC
CASSQVWSDEQFF
>.|.|TRBJ1-1|TRBV27
TGTGCCAGCAAACTCCTCCCCGGGGGTATGGGCACTGAAGCTTTCTTT
CASKLLPGGMGTEAFF
>TRBD1|many|TRBJ1-1|TRBV7-2
TGTGCCAGCAGCCCGGGACAGATGAACACTGAAGCTTTCTTT
CASSPGQMNTEAFF
>.|few|TRBJ1-5|TRBV10-3
TGTGCCATCAGTGACGAGAATTTGAGCAATCAGCCCCAGCATTTT
CAISDENLSNQPQHF
>TRBD2|many|TRBJ2-1|TRBV20-1
TGCAGTGCTAGAGATCAAGCGGGAGGGCCGGATGAGCAGTTCTTC
CSARDQAGGPDEQFF
>.|many|TRBJ2-1|TRBV5-1
TGCGCCAGCAGCCTTATAGCGGAGGTCTACAATGAGCAGTTCTTC
CASSLIAEVYNEQFF
>TRBD1|.|TRBJ1-2|TRBV7-2
TGTGCCAGCAGCTACGACAGGGGGCGCGGGGGCTACACCTTC
CASSYDRGRGGYTF
>.|many|TRBJ1-1|TRBV30
TGTGCCTGGGGGGAGGCTGAAGCTTTCTTT
CAWGEAEAFF
>.|many|TRBJ2-7|TRBV12-3/TRBV12-4
TGTGCCAGCAGTTCCATACAGGGAGACGAGCAGTACTTC
CASSSIQGDEQYF
>TRBD1|.|TRBJ1-2|TRBV6-2/TRBV6-3
TGTGCCAGCAGCCTGACAGGGAGGAACTATGGCTACACCTTC
CASSLTGRNYGYTF
>TRBD1|.|TRBJ2-3|TRBV20-1
TGCAGTGCTAGCAGGGGGCACGGCACAGATACGCACTATTTT
CSASRGHGTDTHYF
>TRBD1|many|TRBJ2-7|TRBV29-1
TGCAGCGTTGTCAAGACAGGGGAGAACGAGCAGTACTTC
CSVVKTGENEQYF
>TRBD1|.|TRBJ2-2|TRBV4-1
TGCGCCAGCAGCCAAGATACCGGGACAGGTTGGATTGGAAACGGGGAGCTGTTTTTT
CASSQDTGTGWIGNGELFF
>.|many|TRBJ2-3|TRBV3-1
TGTGCCAGCAGCCAAGATAGCCGAAACCTAGACTCTAGCACAGATACGCAGTATTTT
CASSQDSRNLDSSTDTQYF
>.|few|TRBJ2-2|TRBV28
TGTGCCAGCAGTTTAATGAAGGATGGAAATCTGAACACCGGGGAGCTGTTTTTT
CASSLMKDGNLNTGELFF
>.|.|TRBJ1-5|TRBV19
TGTGCCAGTAGAAAATCAGACACTCAGCCCCAGCATTTT
CASRKSDTQPQHF
>.|.|TRBJ1-1|TRBV27
TGTGCCAGCAGTCCCCTGGTAGCGCCGAACACTGAAGCTTTCTTT
CASSPLVAPNTEAFF
>TRBD1|few|TRBJ2-7|TRBV20-1
TGCAGCACCGGACAGGGGAGCGACGAGCAGTACTTC
CSTGQGSDEQYF
>TRBD2|.|TRBJ2-5|TRBV4-2
TGTGCCAGCAGCCTAGCGGGAGCTATCCGAGAGACCCAGTACTTC
CASSLAGAIRETQYF
>.|many|TRBJ2-5|TRBV20-1
TGCAGTGCTAGAGATTTAGTTGGGGGACAAGAGACCCAGTACTTC
CSARDLVGGQETQYF
>.|many|TRBJ2-5|TRBV7-6
TGTGCCAGCAGCTTAGAACCGGCCTACCAAGAGACCCAGTACTTC
CASSLEPAYQETQYF
>.|few|TRBJ1-5|TRBV5-4
TGTGCCAGCAGCGGGGGAAACAATCAGCCCCAGCATTTT
CASSGGNNQPQHF
>.|few|TRBJ2-2|TRBV6-4
TGTGCCAGCAGTGACAATAGCGAAAGGGGAACCGGGGAGCTGTTTTTT
CASSDNSERGTGELFF
>.|.|TRBJ2-5|TRBV7-3
TGTGCCAGCAGCTTACAGGGGTGGTACCAAGAGACCCAGTACTTC
CASSLQGWYQETQYF
>TRBD1|once|TRBJ1-2|TRBV28
TGTGCCAGCATCACTGGGACAGGGGCGAACTATGGCTACACCTTC
CASITGTGANYGYTF
>TRBD2|.|TRBJ2-3|TRBV6-1
TGTGCCAGCAGTTCGCCGGGACTAGATAGCCTGAGGAATACGCAGTATTTT
CASSSPGLDSLRNTQYF
>TRBD2|many|TRBJ2-1|TRBV6-2/TRBV6-3
TGTGCCAGCAGTTACGCCGGGACTAGCGGGAGTTATGAGCAGTTCTTC
CASSYAGTSGSYEQFF
>TRBD2|.|TRBJ2-1|TRBV29-1
TGCAGCCATGAGCGGGAGTTTGAAAATGAGCAGTTCTTC
CSHEREFENEQFF
>TRBD1|few|TRBJ2-2|TRBV3-1
TGTGCCAGCAGCCCCCGGCCGGGACAGGGGGGGTCCGGGGAGCTGTTTTTT
CASSPRPGQGGSGELFF
>.|many|TRBJ2-7|TRBV11-2
TGTGCCAGCAGCTTAGACGGGAGAACCTACGAGCAGTACTTC
CASSLDGRTYEQYF
>.|many|TRBJ2-7|TRBV11-2
TGTGCCAGCAGCTTTGACACCTCCTACGAGCAGTACTTC
CASSFDTSYEQYF
>TRBD1|.|TRBJ2-5|TRBV20-1
TGCAGTGCTACAAGGACAGGGGAAGAGACCCAGTACTTC
CSATRTGEETQYF
>.|.|TRBJ1-4|TRBV7-8
TGTGCCAGCAGCTTTACCGAGGGAGTTTACCATGAAAAACTGTTTTTT
CASSFTEGVYHEKLFF
>.|few|TRBJ1-5|TRBV19
TGTGCCAGTGCTCCGTTTGGGGGACCGGACCCCAATCAGCCCCAGCATTTT
CASAPFGGPDPNQPQHF
>.|many|TRBJ2-3|TRBV10-3
TGTGCCATCAGTGACGGACAGCCAGATACGCAGTATTTT
CAISDGQPDTQYF
>.|.|TRBJ1-4|TRBV20-1
TGCAGTGTTTTGGTGGGGAATAATGAAAAACTGTTTTTT
CSVLVGNNEKLFF
>.|.|TRBJ2-7|TRBV6-2/TRBV6-3
TGTGCCAGCACCAAATCTCCGACAGTGTACGAGCAGTACTTC
CASTKSPTVYEQYF
>.|many|TRBJ2-3|TRBV4-2
TGTGCCAGCAGCCAAGCAGCCGGGACTTCAGATACGCAGTATTTT
CASSQAAGTSDTQYF
>TRBD2|many|TRBJ2-5|TRBV20-1
TGCAGTGCTGTCCCGGGGCGAGCGGGAGGGCCGAAGACCCAGTACTTC
CSAVPGRAGGPKTQYF
>.|.|TRBJ2-3|TRBV12-3/TRBV12-4
TGTGCCAGCAGGGACTGGGATACGCAGTATTTT
CASRDWDTQYF
>TRBD1|many|TRBJ2-7|TRBV20-1
TGCAGTGCTGAACAGGGGCAGGACGAGCAGTACTTC
CSAEQGQDEQYF
>.|many|TRBJ2-7|TRBV18
TGTGCCAGCTCACCCTCAATCCCCTACGAGCAGTACTTC
CASSPSIPYEQYF
>.|many|TRBJ2-3|TRBV27
TGTGCCAGCACGTCTGATAGTCGCACAGATACGCAGTATTTT
CASTSDSRTDTQYF
>TRBD2|many|TRBJ2-1|TRBV27
TGTGCCAGCAGTTCTCCTAGCGGAAAAAATGAGCAGTTCTTC
CASSSPSGKNEQFF
>.|.|TRBJ1-4|TRBV20-1
TGCAGTGCTATTCAGGGAAGTGAAAAACTGTTTTTT
CSAIQGSEKLFF
>TRBD2|once|TRBJ2-5|TRBV11-3
TGTGCCAGCGGGCGGGGGGGAGAGGGAGAGACCCAGTACTTC
CASGRGGEGETQYF
>.|.|TRBJ2-5|TRBV20-1
TGCAGTGCTAGACGGCCCTACCAAGAGACCCAGTACTTC
CSARRPYQETQYF
>TRBD1|.|TRBJ2-2|TRBV7-2
TGTGCCAGCAGCTTGAATCGACCGGGACAGAGTAACACCGGGGAGCTGTTTTTT
CASSLNRPGQSNTGELFF
>.|.|TRBJ2-3|TRBV4-3
TGCGCCAGCAGCCAGGGGACCCCAGATACGCAGTATTTT
CASSQGTPDTQYF
>.|many|TRBJ2-7|TRBV6-2/TRBV6-3
TGTGCCAGCAGTTTGCGACGCGTAACCGTGGAGCAGTACTTC
CASSLRRVTVEQYF
>TRBD2|.|TRBJ2-1|TRBV6-4
TGTGCCAGCAGTGAGGCGGGAGGGAAATACAATGAGCAGTTCTTC
CASSEAGGKYNEQFF
>.|many|TRBJ2-7|TRBV20-1
TGCAGTGCTAGGACGGGAGTCTACGAGCAGTACTTC
CSARTGVYEQYF
>.|many|TRBJ2-7|TRBV9
TGTGCCAGCAGCGCCCCACGCCTAAGAAAAACGGCCGAGCAGTACTTC
CASSAPRLRKTAEQYF
>TRBD1|many|TRBJ1-5|TRBV2
TGTGCCAGCAGGGGGACAGGGCATAGCAATCAGCCCCAGCATTTT
CASRGTGHSNQPQHF